This TCR beta chain was identified in a study of T cell responses to AZD1222 COVID-19 vaccine. TCRdb keeps only in-frame clones here, not all; method: immunoSEQ multiplex PCR. The sample has approximately 140,000 clones; 82% are singletons. This clone was seen a handful of times. Its target is unknown. The V gene's germline CDR1 is WSHSY and CDR2 SAAADI. V was trimmed by 9 bases and J by 4 bases, leaving 10 bases between them. The CDR3 runs 13 residues. Findings and caveats of the study: Seropositive AZD1222 recipients at baseline numbered only five or six.

This TCR derives from an adult in good health. The sample was peripheral blood, taken on day 0 of MenACWY control vaccination. This chain connects TRBV10-2 to TRBJ1-6, with D maybe TRBD1 (5 bases). The CDR3 reads CASQTDYNSPLHF. For the CDR3, the DNA is TGCGCCAGTCAGACAGATTATAATTCACCCCTCCACTTT.